A single sample gave rise to the 8 T cell receptor beta chains below, sequenced in a study of CD8 T cells in ankylosing spondylitis. Points from the study as a whole: Ankylosing spondylitis blood seemed to carry a telltale TCR beta motif made of several highly homologous variants.

TCRdb recomputed calls from the 5' RACE reads with MiXCR, one row per CDR3 protein. The sample lists hundreds of thousands of distinct CDR3 sequences; about 24% were seen once. Their antigens are not known. Sequences were obtained from blood, either unsorted or a sorted T cell fraction (not recorded which). These receptors originate from a male donor with ankylosing spondylitis.

The CDR3 DNA follows: TGTGCCAGCAGTTTAGCGTTCATGGACAGGGACGGATCACCCCTCCACTTT. It is translated as CASSLAFMDRDGSPLHF. The J gene is TRBJ1-6, the V gene TRBV12-3 or TRBV12-4, with TRBD1 matching 8 bases. The V gene end was trimmed by 0 bases and the J gene end by 10 bases; junction bases not matched to a gene: 11. There are 17 residues in the CDR3.

In its sample, this clonotype was seen a few times. The chain employs TRBV11-2 and TRBJ2-2, with 8 bases identical to TRBD2. The junction had 7 bases not matched to a gene; V was cut back by 5 bases and J by 2 bases. The CDR3 consists of 16 residues. Germline-derived CDR1 and CDR2 are SGHAT and FQNNGV. CDR3 amino acids: CASSVNSGINTGELFF. Written as DNA, the CDR3 is TGTGCCAGCAGCGTCAATAGCGGGATCAACACCGGGGAGCTGTTTTTT.

The CDR3 DNA follows: TGTGCCAGCAGCGTAGGGGGAACAACCGGGGAGCTGTTTTTT. This sequence encodes CASSVGGTTGELFF. The rearrangement uses TRBV9 and TRBJ2-2; D call uncertain. The germline CDR1 and CDR2 sequences are SGDLS and YYNGEE. With 0 bases removed from V and 5 bases from J, the gap between germline ends came to 8 bases. The CDR3 covers 14 residues.

The sample holds a few counts of this clonotype. The gene calls are TRBV27 and TRBJ2-1, with 9 nucleotides matching TRBD1. Trimming removed 6 bases from V and 5 bases from J; junction bases left unmatched: 8. This CDR3 is built from 15 residues. Germline values: CDR1 MNHEY, CDR2 SMNVEV (reference sequence). The CDR3 DNA reads as TGTGCCAGCAGACGACAGGGGGGCGATAACAATGAGCAGTTCTTC. This codes for CASRRQGGDNNEQFF.

This clonotype has more than one count but fewer than ten. The chain uses TRBV10-3 and TRBJ2-6, with D unresolved. Trimming cost V 3 bases and J 4 bases, with 7 bases left between them. In germline, CDR1 is ENHRY, CDR2 SYGVKD. CDR3 size: 14 residues. CDR3 protein: CAISDQSGANVLTF. The CDR3 nucleotides are TGTGCCATCAGTGATCAGTCGGGGGCCAACGTCCTGACTTTC.

This clonotype showed up just a few times. The genes are TRBV20-1 and TRBJ2-7, with TRBD1 matching 7 bases. The CDR3 has 13 residues. Germline V gene data show CDR1 as DFQATT and CDR2 as SNEGSKA (reference sequence). Trimming took 6 bases from V and 2 from J; bases not matched to a gene: 7. CDR3 sequence: CSATKTGTYEQYF. The CDR3 coding sequence is TGCAGTGCAACAAAGACAGGGACCTACGAGCAGTACTTC.

This clonotype was detected a few times. The chain links TRBV12-3 or TRBV12-4 to TRBJ1-1; D is unclear. The CDR3 extends over 14 amino acids. Trimming took off 4 bases at V and 4 bases at J, with 13 bases between the two ends. CDR3 in DNA: TGTGCCAGCAGTTATCAGGCATCGGGCACTGAAGCTTTCTTT. It translates to CASSYQASGTEAFF.

Remarks on this clonotype: Given the absence of the conserved phenylalanine or tryptophan at the CDR3 end, a read error is likely. The DNA is omitted, as the CDR3 cannot be located on it reliably, and the CDR3 follows TCRdb's listing. The V gene is TRBV3-1, the J gene TRBJ1-1; the table's TRBD1 call for D was not verified on the DNA. CDR1 is LGHDT, CDR2 YNNKEL, per germline (reference sequence). The CDR3 numbers 14 amino acids, ends counted. CDR3: CASSQKGGQGRSEY.